This T cell receptor beta chain comes out of a study of blood T cell repertoires in COVID-19. Study-wide background: COVID-19 samples, acute and convalescent, were from the United States, Italy and Spain. T cells, B-cell-depleted T cells, or PBMCs supplied cDNA or gDNA.

Germline lookup yields CDR1 MNHEY and CDR2 SMNVEV (reference sequence). V was clipped by 2 bases and J by 2 bases, with 9 bases between them. The CDR3 consists of 14 residues. In the authors' workflow: Scientists estimated how many nucleated cells there were by amplifying reference gene primers. Clones were sequenced by immunoSEQ multiplex PCR, and TCRdb holds only the in-frame ones, with some missing. V, J and clone size reflect that table, while D and trimming were determined from the DNA. The sample contains some 69,000 clones, around 90% of which appear only once. While infection was still active, Seattle patients were enrolled and then followed longitudinally. Many counts were recorded for this clone.

The sample comprised peripheral blood. The receptor was isolated from a middle-aged man with COVID-19, enrolled during active disease. The chain couples TRBV27 to TRBJ1-2, with a possible D match to TRBD1 (5 bases). Written as DNA, the CDR3 is TGTGCCAGCAGTTTAGTGGGGGGGAACTATGGCTACACCTTC. It specifies CASSLVGGNYGYTF.